One sample yielded the 9 T cell receptor beta chains listed below, sequenced in a study of cytomegalovirus exposure and HLA in healthy donors. Use of 60 Vbeta and 13 Jbeta primers characterized the PCR. Assay: immunoSEQ multiplex PCR; the TCRdb copy retains only in-frame clones and omits some. The sample carries roughly 110,000 clones, 82% recorded once. Material for sequencing was PBMCs. The receptors derive from a woman younger than 30 in good health and CMV-seronegative.

The rearrangement links TRBV5-1 to TRBJ1-4; D gene unclear. V lost 0 bases, J lost 3 bases, and 9 bases lay in between. This CDR3 has 15 residues. Germline CDR1 SGHRS, CDR2 YFSETQ. The CDR3 DNA follows: TGCGCCAGCAGCTTGGACGAGGGTGCTAATGAAAAACTGTTTTTT. Protein product: CASSLDEGANEKLFF.

The rearrangement joins TRBV4-2 to TRBJ2-1; 7 nucleotides match TRBD1. The V and J ends lost 4 bases and 6 bases, in that order; junction bases with no gene match: 21. The CDR3 has 19 amino acids. Germline assignment: CDR1 LGHNA and CDR2 YNFKEQ. CDR3 protein: CASSPRQGRILGLLNEQFF. The DNA of the CDR3 is TGTGCCAGCAGCCCTCGACAGGGTAGAATCTTGGGTCTTCTCAATGAGCAGTTCTTC.

The chain recombines TRBV27 with TRBJ2-7; D is undetermined. V was cut by 4 bases and J by 0 bases, with 7 bases left in between. In germline, CDR1 is MNHEY, CDR2 SMNVEV (reference sequence). The CDR3 loop spans 13 amino acids. The CDR3 DNA is TGTGCCAGCAGTTCCGGTAGCTCCTACGAGCAGTACTTC. This encodes CASSSGSSYEQYF.

The CDR3 DNA reads TGTGCCAGCAGCCTCCCCGGGACTAGCGGGAGAACGCAGTATTTT. Its protein is CASSLPGTSGRTQYF. The chain couples TRBV28 to TRBJ2-3; 14 bases agree with TRBD2. Germline CDR1 is MDHEN and CDR2 is SYDVKM. This CDR3 contains 15 residues. V shed 6 bases, J shed 9 bases, and the junction held 8 bases outside the gene matches. Combining the CDR3 with reference TRBV28 and TRBJ2-3 gives the whole variable domain DVKVTQSSRYLVKRTGEKVFLECVQDMDHENMFWYRQDPGLGLRLIYFSYDVKMKEKGDIPEGYSVSREKKERFSLILESASTNQTSMYLCASSLPGTSGRTQYFGPGTRLTVL.

The chain recombines TRBV28 with TRBJ1-5; D unclear. Germline V CDR1 and CDR2: MDHEN, SYDVKM. Trimming left V 3 bases short and J 7 bases short, with 13 bases between. This CDR3 region has 14 residues. The CDR3 nucleotides are TGTGCCAGCAGTTTTGTAGGAGTAGGCCAGCCCCAGCATTTT. Its protein product is CASSFVGVGQPQHF.

The chain links TRBV2 to TRBJ1-6; D gene ambiguous. The ends were cut back, 5 bases at V and 9 bases at J, with 14 bases in the middle. Germline CDR1 is SNHLY and CDR2 is FYNNEI. The CDR3 is made up of 14 amino acids. CDR3 sequence: CASSRETLGSPLHF. In nucleotides, the CDR3 is TGTGCCAGCAGTCGGGAGACATTGGGTTCACCCCTCCACTTT. The variable domain in full, with the rest retrieved from reference TRBV2 and TRBJ1-6, is EPEVTQTPSHQVTQMGQEVILRCVPISNHLYFYWYRQILGQKVEFLVSFYNNEISEKSEIFDDQFSVERPDGSNFTLKIRSTKLEDSAMYFCASSRETLGSPLHFGNGTRLTVT.

The chain combines TRBV30 with TRBJ1-2; 11 nucleotides align to TRBD1. The CDR3 length is 14 residues. Germline-derived CDR1 and CDR2 are GTSNPN and SVGIG (reference sequence). V was pared by 4 bases and J by 5 bases, with 6 bases of the junction left unmatched. The CDR3 loop is CAWTGTGGGYGYTF. The CDR3 bases are TGTGCCTGGACAGGGACAGGGGGAGGATATGGCTACACCTTC.

This clone was counted between two and nine times. The rearrangement uses TRBV6-6 and TRBJ2-1, with TRBD1 matching 8 bases. Looked up from germline, CDR1 is MNHNY and CDR2 is SVGAGI (reference sequence). The CDR3 loop spans 14 amino acids. The V segment lost 6 bases and the J segment 3 bases; nucleotides outside the gene matches: 4. The CDR3 DNA reads as TGTGCCAGCAGCGGACAGGGTGTCTACAATGAGCAGTTCTTC. Its translation: CASSGQGVYNEQFF.

The J gene is TRBJ1-1, the V gene TRBV5-1; 7 positions agree with TRBD1. Unmatched junction bases numbered 9, after V lost 4 bases and J lost 0 bases. This CDR3 has 16 amino acids. Germline-derived CDR1 and CDR2 are SGHRS and YFSETQ. The CDR3 loop is CASSPALQGLNTEAFF. CDR3 sequence (DNA): TGCGCCAGCAGCCCGGCGTTACAGGGGCTGAACACTGAAGCTTTCTTT.